This paragraph reports one T cell receptor beta chain. Its target is unknown. This entry comes from a study of brain T cells in children with intractable seizures. The study, taken as a whole, reports: Pre-surgery blood may have been undersampled, hiding some clones. Only CDR3 sequence similarity suggested viral specificity, without known HCMV serostatus.

V lost 0 bases, J lost 3 bases, and 8 bases lay in between. The germline V gene encodes CDR1 ENHRY and CDR2 SYGVKD. The CDR3 contains 14 residues. The time point is: blood from clinic visit 5 months post-surgery; TSC patient then seizure free. Only cases whose brain tissue showed the highest T cell transcript signatures were sequenced. Before surgery, patients took at least one anti-epileptic drug. This table comes from immunoSEQ multiplex PCR, and its TCRdb copy is limited to in-frame clones, with some not included. The data contain a few hundred thousand clones, over 85% of them singletons. This sequence was found in a boy younger than two with tuberous sclerosis and intractable seizures. The chain joins TRBV10-3 to TRBJ2-5, with D tentatively TRBD2 (5 bases). Sequenced material: peripheral blood, taken approximately 5 months after surgery. The CDR3 reads CAISESNGEETQYF. Written as DNA, the CDR3 is TGTGCCATCAGTGAGTCGAACGGGGAAGAGACCCAGTACTTC.